This T cell receptor beta chain was observed in a study of blood T cell repertoires in COVID-19. Study-level information: Collection of acute and convalescent COVID-19 samples took place in the United States, Italy and Spain. T cells, B-cell-depleted T cells, or PBMCs provided the cDNA or gDNA that served as material.

Under the authors' procedure: How many nucleated cells were present was estimated from reference gene primer amplification. Profiled with immunoSEQ multiplex PCR; TCRdb holds only in-frame clones, not every one. That table supplies the V and J calls and clone size; D and trimming were determined from the DNA. This table holds 40,000 to 50,000 clones, about 89% found once. V lost 5 bases, J lost 0 bases, and 7 bases lay in between. The germline V gene has CDR1 SGHTA and CDR2 FQGNSA. The CDR3 is made up of 13 amino acids. The genes are TRBV7-2 and TRBJ1-1, with D unclear. The sequence was obtained from a human donor in a cohort sampled during active COVID-19. Sequencing input: peripheral blood. CDR3 amino acids: CASSPRLNTEAFF. Here the CDR3 DNA reads TGTGCCAGCAGCCCGCGTTTGAACACTGAAGCTTTCTTT.